Below, 25 T cell receptor beta chains from the same sample are listed, as sequenced in a study of blood T cell repertoires in COVID-19. TCRdb's copy holds only in-frame clones and misses some; the assay was immunoSEQ multiplex PCR. The table lists around 300,000 clones, roughly 91% of them singletons. Sequencing was performed on PBMCs or T cells enriched from blood (not recorded which). Receptors were obtained from a woman aged 55-70 years who had recovered from COVID-19.

This chain connects TRBV28 to TRBJ1-5, with 9 nucleotides matching TRBD1. This CDR3 has 14 residues. Unmatched junction bases numbered 7, after V lost 7 bases and J lost 6 bases. CDR1 is MDHEN, CDR2 SYDVKM, per germline. DNA of the CDR3: TGTGCCAGCATCCACGGGACAGGGACTCAGCCCCAGCATTTT. Amino acids: CASIHGTGTQPQHF.

The rearrangement joins TRBV7-6 to TRBJ1-5, with D hard to call. The CDR3 is 13 amino acids. Deletions cut 0 bases from V and 7 bases from J, with 7 bases between. Germline values: CDR1 SGHVS, CDR2 FNYEAQ. CDR3 nucleotide sequence: TGTGCCAGCAGCTTAGCGTTTCAACAGCCCCAGCATTTT. As protein: CASSLAFQQPQHF.

This rearrangement joins TRBV7-6 to TRBJ2-1, with 7 bases that match TRBD2. Unmatched junction bases numbered 13, after V lost 8 bases and J lost 0 bases. Germline values: CDR1 SGHVS, CDR2 FNYEAQ. The CDR3 is 17 residues long. As DNA, the CDR3 is TGTGCCAGCCGACCACGGGGCGGGGGAGCCTCCTACAATGAGCAGTTCTTC. Translated: CASRPRGGGASYNEQFF.

About this clone: Sequence at one end of the junction differs from germline and may be a read error. The chain couples TRBV7-2 to TRBJ2-3; 9 nucleotides agree with TRBD1. Germline V CDR1 and CDR2: SGHTA, FQGNSA. The CDR3 loop spans 15 amino acids. The CDR3 nucleotides read TGTGCCAGCAGCCTAGCCGGGACAGGGATCGATACGCAGTATTTT. This translates into CASSLAGTGIDTQYF. Full variable domain (remainder filled in from reference TRBV7-2 and TRBJ2-3): GAGVSQSPSNKVTEKGKDVELRCDPISGHTALYWYRQSLGQGLEFLIYFQGNSAPDKSGLPSDRFSAERTGGSVSTLTIQRTQQEDSAVYLCASSLAGTGIDTQYFGPGTRLTVL.

The chain employs TRBV18 and TRBJ2-2; 8 positions agree with TRBD1. The CDR3 contains 16 residues. Germline CDR1 reads KGHSH; CDR2 reads LQKENI. J was trimmed by 6 bases and V by 3 bases; bases with no gene match: 9. Here the CDR3 DNA reads TGTGCCAGCTCACCGCGGACAGGGATGGGTTCCGGGGAGCTGTTTTTT. It yields the protein CASSPRTGMGSGELFF.

The chain is built from TRBV2 and TRBJ2-5, with 11 bases fitting TRBD1. The CDR3 extends over 15 amino acids. The germline V gene encodes CDR1 SNHLY and CDR2 FYNNEI. The V gene end was trimmed by 6 bases and the J gene end by 4 bases; junction bases not matched to a gene: 7. CDR3 coding DNA: TGTGCCAGCAGCGCCGGGACAGGGGGGAGAGAGACCCAGTACTTC. Its translation: CASSAGTGGRETQYF.

The rearrangement uses TRBV5-1 and TRBJ1-2, with no clear D. The CDR3 has 14 amino acids. The germline gives CDR1 SGHRS, CDR2 YFSETQ. Trimming stripped 1 base from V and 4 bases from J, with 11 bases between. CDR3 DNA: TGCGCCAGCAGCTTGAGGCCGGGAACCTATGGCTACACCTTC. Encoded protein: CASSLRPGTYGYTF.

The chain employs TRBV6-5 and TRBJ2-7; TRBD1 agrees at 9 bases. Germline values: CDR1 MNHEY, CDR2 SVGAGI. The V segment lost 8 bases and the J segment 4 bases; nucleotides outside the gene matches: 6. This CDR3 has 13 amino acids. CDR3 loop: CASYLDRGYEQYF. The CDR3 DNA sequence: TGTGCCAGCTATCTGGACAGGGGTTACGAGCAGTACTTC.

The genes are TRBV7-8 and TRBJ2-1, with 9 bases fitting TRBD2. Trimming cost V 1 base and J 13 bases; bases outside gene matches: 11. CDR3 size: 15 residues. Per germline, CDR1 SGHVS and CDR2 FQNEAQ. CDR3 DNA sequence: TGTGCCAGCAGCTTAGTGCTAGCGGGACACGTGGAACAGTTCTTC. This encodes CASSLVLAGHVEQFF.

DNA for the CDR3: TGTGCCAGCAGTCCCCACCCGGGGGGGCAAGAGACCCAGTACTTC. Translating it yields CASSPHPGGQETQYF. This chain uses TRBV28 with TRBJ2-5; 8 nucleotides agree with TRBD2. The germline gives CDR1 MDHEN, CDR2 SYDVKM. V dropped 5 bases and J dropped 2; count of bases not matched to a gene: 7. The CDR3 has 15 residues.

V usage is TRBV7-9 and J usage is TRBJ2-7, with a possible D match to TRBD2 (5 bases). The V gene's germline CDR1 is SEHNR and CDR2 FQNEAQ (reference sequence). The CDR3 loop spans 14 amino acids. V was shortened by 6 bases and J by 0 bases, with 12 bases between the two germline ends. CDR3 nucleotides: TGTGCCAGCAGTTATAATAGCGACTCCTACGAGCAGTACTTC. It yields the protein CASSYNSDSYEQYF.

The rearrangement joins TRBV2 to TRBJ2-3; TRBD1 matches at 9 bases. CDR1 and CDR2 (germline): SNHLY, FYNNEI. V lost 5 bases to trimming and J lost 1 base; unmatched junction nucleotides: 4. The CDR3 sequence is 15 residues long. This chain's CDR3 is CASSPGQGGTDTQYF. CDR3 bases: TGTGCCAGCAGTCCGGGACAGGGCGGCACAGATACGCAGTATTTT. Full variable domain (missing parts from reference TRBV2 and TRBJ2-3): EPEVTQTPSHQVTQMGQEVILRCVPISNHLYFYWYRQILGQKVEFLVSFYNNEISEKSEIFDDQFSVERPDGSNFTLKIRSTKLEDSAMYFCASSPGQGGTDTQYFGPGTRLTVL.

The gene calls are TRBV5-1 and TRBJ2-5; tentatively, D is TRBD2 (6 bases). CDR1 and CDR2 from the germline V gene are SGHRS and YFSETQ. The CDR3 length is 14 residues. Trimming stripped 3 bases from V and 5 bases from J, with 14 bases between. The DNA of the CDR3 is TGCGCCAGCAGCTCTCAAAATCTAGCGGAGACCCAGTACTTC. It yields the protein CASSSQNLAETQYF. The full variable domain, in which reference TRBV5-1 and TRBJ2-5 provide the parts outside the CDR3, is KAGVTQTPRYLIKTRGQQVTLSCSPISGHRSVSWYQQTPGQGLQFLFEYFSETQRNKGNFPGRFSGRQFSNSRSEMNVSTLELGDSALYLCASSSQNLAETQYFGPGTRLLVL.

The chain links TRBV10-3 to TRBJ2-7; possible D gene TRBD2, 6 bases. CDR3 length: 14 residues. The V end was cut by 3 bases, the J end by 1 base, with 10 bases between. The germline gives CDR1 ENHRY, CDR2 SYGVKD. The CDR3 DNA is TGTGCCATCAGTGAAGGAGGGGAGTCCTACGAGCAGTACTTC. This sequence encodes CAISEGGESYEQYF.

The chain joins TRBV27 to TRBJ2-5; 11 bases are shared with TRBD2. This CDR3 region has 15 residues. Unmatched junction bases numbered 3, after V lost 4 bases and J lost 2 bases. CDR1 and CDR2 from the germline V gene are MNHEY and SMNVEV (reference sequence). CDR3: CASSSLAGGQETQYF. The CDR3 DNA sequence: TGTGCCAGCAGTTCCTTAGCGGGAGGGCAAGAGACCCAGTACTTC.

The genes are TRBV29-1 and TRBJ1-1; D gene uncertain. In germline, CDR1 is SQVTM, CDR2 ANQGSEA. The CDR3 loop spans 9 amino acids. Between the trimmed V and J ends, which lost 8 bases and 4 bases, there was a span of 5 bases. The CDR3 sequence is CSFGTEAFF. The CDR3 DNA reads TGCAGCTTCGGCACTGAAGCTTTCTTT. Variable domain in full (rest from reference TRBV29-1 and TRBJ1-1): SAVISQKPSRDICQRGTSLTIQCQVDSQVTMMFWYRQQPGQSLTLIATANQGSEATYESGFVIDKFPISRPNLTFSTLTVSNMSPEDSSIYLCSFGTEAFFGQGTRLTVV.

The chain employs TRBV6-5 and TRBJ1-2; the match to TRBD1 covers 10 bases. Germline CDR1 is MNHEY and CDR2 is SVGAGI. J lost 2 bases, V lost 10 bases, and 7 bases had no gene match. The CDR3 has 14 residues. The CDR3 DNA follows: TGTGCCACCCGGGGGGGACAGGGGAACTATGGCTACACCTTC. As protein: CATRGGQGNYGYTF.

The chain employs TRBV7-6 and TRBJ1-4; no definite D call. Trimming removed 2 bases from V and 7 bases from J, with 8 bases in between. Germline CDR1 and CDR2: SGHVS and FNYEAQ. This CDR3 has 13 residues. CDR3 sequence reads: CASSLPSSEKLFF. The CDR3, as DNA: TGTGCCAGCAGCTTACCCTCGAGTGAAAAACTGTTTTTT.

The V call is TRBV28, the J call TRBJ1-5; a weak D match, TRBD1 (5 bases). This CDR3 has 15 residues. V was clipped by 5 bases and J by 3 bases, with 14 bases between them. The germline V gene has CDR1 MDHEN and CDR2 SYDVKM. The CDR3 DNA sequence: TGTGCCAGCAGTGACCTACAGGTTGCCAATCAGCCCCAGCATTTT. It yields the protein CASSDLQVANQPQHF.

The rearrangement uses TRBV27 and TRBJ2-1; TRBD1 matches 8 bases. V shed 3 bases, J shed 8 bases, and the junction held 15 bases outside the gene matches. CDR3 length equals 17 residues. The V gene's germline CDR1 is MNHEY and CDR2 SMNVEV (reference sequence). The CDR3 region has the DNA TGTGCCAGCAGTTTCCCCGGACAGGGCACGAAAATCGATGAGCAGTTCTTC. Translated, it gives CASSFPGQGTKIDEQFF.

The chain's CDR3 is CASGLNRAGENEQFF. The DNA for the CDR3 is TGTGCTAGTGGTTTGAATAGAGCGGGAGAGAATGAGCAGTTCTTC. This rearrangement joins TRBV12-5 to TRBJ2-1, with 8 nucleotides matching TRBD2. Germline V CDR1 and CDR2: LGHNT, FRNRAP. The CDR3 runs to 15 residues. V dropped 2 bases and J dropped 7; count of bases not matched to a gene: 7.

J is TRBJ1-1 and V is TRBV28; D possibly corresponds to TRBD1 (5 bases). Germline V lookup: CDR1 MDHEN, CDR2 SYDVKM. CDR3 length equals 17 residues. Between the trimmed V and J ends, which lost 6 bases and 1 base, there was a span of 21 bases. CDR3: CASSPGGGAAGNTEAFF. CDR3 nucleotides: TGTGCCAGCAGCCCGGGTGGCGGGGCCGCCGGGAACACTGAAGCTTTCTTT.

The chain carries TRBV30 and TRBJ2-7, with D hard to call. The CDR3 loop spans 12 amino acids. V shed 1 base and J shed 2 bases, with 6 bases lying between them. Germline V CDR1 and CDR2: GTSNPN, SVGIG (reference sequence). The CDR3 sequence: CAWSAYTYEQYF. For the CDR3, the DNA is TGTGCCTGGAGTGCTTACACCTACGAGCAGTACTTC.

The chain recombines TRBV10-3 with TRBJ1-1; D perhaps matches TRBD1 (6 bases). The CDR3 spans 14 residues. Germline V gene lookup returns CDR1 ENHRY and CDR2 SYGVKD. V lost 6 bases and J lost 7, with 18 bases in between. CDR3 coding DNA: TGTGCCATCAGCCGCACAGGGTTAGGGGATGAAGCTTTCTTT. Amino acids: CAISRTGLGDEAFF.

This sequence joins TRBV24-1 and TRBJ2-5; 7 bases are shared with TRBD1. CDR1 and CDR2 (germline): KGHDR, SFDVKD. V trimming: 5 bases; J trimming: 5 bases; junction bases outside the gene matches: 7. The CDR3 contains 14 residues. CDR3 bases: TGTGCCACCAGTGGGACAGGTAACTTGGAGACCCAGTACTTC. Translated, it gives CATSGTGNLETQYF.